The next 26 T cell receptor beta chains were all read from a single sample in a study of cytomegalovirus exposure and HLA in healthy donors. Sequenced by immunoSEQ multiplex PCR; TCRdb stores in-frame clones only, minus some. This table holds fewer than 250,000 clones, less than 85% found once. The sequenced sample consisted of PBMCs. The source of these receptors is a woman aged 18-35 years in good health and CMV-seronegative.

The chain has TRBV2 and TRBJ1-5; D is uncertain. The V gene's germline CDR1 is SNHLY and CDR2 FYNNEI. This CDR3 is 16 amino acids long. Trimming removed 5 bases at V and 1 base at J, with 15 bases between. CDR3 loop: CASSPEGGWSNQPQHF. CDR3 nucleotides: TGTGCCAGCAGTCCGGAGGGAGGTTGGAGCAATCAGCCCCAGCATTTT. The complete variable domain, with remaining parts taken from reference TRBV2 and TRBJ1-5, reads EPEVTQTPSHQVTQMGQEVILRCVPISNHLYFYWYRQILGQKVEFLVSFYNNEISEKSEIFDDQFSVERPDGSNFTLKIRSTKLEDSAMYFCASSPEGGWSNQPQHFGDGTRLSIL.

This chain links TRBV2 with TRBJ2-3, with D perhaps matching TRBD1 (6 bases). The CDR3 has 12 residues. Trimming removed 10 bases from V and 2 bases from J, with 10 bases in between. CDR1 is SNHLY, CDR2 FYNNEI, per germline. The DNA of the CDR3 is TGTGCCACAGCAGGGGACACAGATACGCAGTATTTT. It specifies CATAGDTDTQYF.

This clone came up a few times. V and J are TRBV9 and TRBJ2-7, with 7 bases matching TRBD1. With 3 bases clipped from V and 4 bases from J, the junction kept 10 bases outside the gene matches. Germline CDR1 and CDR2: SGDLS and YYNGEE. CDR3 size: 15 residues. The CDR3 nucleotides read TGTGCCAGCAGCGCGACAGGGAGCAATCTTTACGAGCAGTACTTC. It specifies CASSATGSNLYEQYF.

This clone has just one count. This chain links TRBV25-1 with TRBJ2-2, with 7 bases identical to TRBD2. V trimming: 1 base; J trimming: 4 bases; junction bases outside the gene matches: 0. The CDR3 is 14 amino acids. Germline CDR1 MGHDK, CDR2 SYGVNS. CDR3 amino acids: CASSEWGGTGELFF. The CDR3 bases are TGTGCCAGCAGTGAATGGGGGGGCACCGGGGAGCTGTTTTTT.

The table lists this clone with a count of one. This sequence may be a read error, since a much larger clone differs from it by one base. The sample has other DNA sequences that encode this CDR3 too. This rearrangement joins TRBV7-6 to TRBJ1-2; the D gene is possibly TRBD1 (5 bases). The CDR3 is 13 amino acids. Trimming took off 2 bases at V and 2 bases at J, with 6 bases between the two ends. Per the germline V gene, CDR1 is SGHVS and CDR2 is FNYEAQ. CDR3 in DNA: TGTGCCAGCAGCTTATGGGACAACTATGGCTACACCTTC. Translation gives CASSLWDNYGYTF.

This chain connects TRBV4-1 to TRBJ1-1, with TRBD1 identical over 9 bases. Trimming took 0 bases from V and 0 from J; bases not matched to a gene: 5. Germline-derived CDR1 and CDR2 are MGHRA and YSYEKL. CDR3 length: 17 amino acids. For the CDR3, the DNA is TGCGCCAGCAGCCAAGATGGGACAGGGATGGTGAACACTGAAGCTTTCTTT. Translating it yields CASSQDGTGMVNTEAFF.

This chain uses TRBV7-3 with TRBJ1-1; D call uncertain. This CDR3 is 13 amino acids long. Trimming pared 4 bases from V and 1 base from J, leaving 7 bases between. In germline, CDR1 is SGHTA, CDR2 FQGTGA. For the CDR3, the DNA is TGTGCCAGCAGCTCGGGGAGGAACACTGAAGCTTTCTTT. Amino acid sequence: CASSSGRNTEAFF.

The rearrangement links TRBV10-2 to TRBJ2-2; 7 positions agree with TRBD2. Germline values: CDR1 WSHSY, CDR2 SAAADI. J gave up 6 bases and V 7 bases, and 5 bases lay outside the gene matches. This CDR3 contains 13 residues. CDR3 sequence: CASKLAISGELFF. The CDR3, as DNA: TGCGCCAGCAAACTAGCGATTTCCGGGGAGCTGTTTTTT.

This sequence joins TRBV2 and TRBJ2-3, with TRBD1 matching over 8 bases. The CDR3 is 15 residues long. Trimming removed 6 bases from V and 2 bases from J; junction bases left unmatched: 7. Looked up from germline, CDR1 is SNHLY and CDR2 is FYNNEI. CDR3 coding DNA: TGTGCCAGCAGGGTAGGGACAGGTTCCACAGATACGCAGTATTTT. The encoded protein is CASRVGTGSTDTQYF.

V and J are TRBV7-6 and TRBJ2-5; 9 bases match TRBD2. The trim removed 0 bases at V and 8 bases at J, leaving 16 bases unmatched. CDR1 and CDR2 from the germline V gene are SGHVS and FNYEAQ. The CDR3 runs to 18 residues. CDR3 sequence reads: CASSLAIPYPGLAGTQYF. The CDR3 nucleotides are TGTGCCAGCAGCTTAGCAATACCTTATCCGGGACTAGCTGGAACCCAGTACTTC.

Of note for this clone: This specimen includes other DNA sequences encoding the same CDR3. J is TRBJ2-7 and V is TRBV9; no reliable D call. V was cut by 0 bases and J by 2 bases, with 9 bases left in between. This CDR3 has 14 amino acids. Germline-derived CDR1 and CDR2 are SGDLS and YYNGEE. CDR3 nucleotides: TGTGCCAGCAGCGTAGGCGGTGCCCCCTACGAGCAGTACTTC. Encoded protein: CASSVGGAPYEQYF.

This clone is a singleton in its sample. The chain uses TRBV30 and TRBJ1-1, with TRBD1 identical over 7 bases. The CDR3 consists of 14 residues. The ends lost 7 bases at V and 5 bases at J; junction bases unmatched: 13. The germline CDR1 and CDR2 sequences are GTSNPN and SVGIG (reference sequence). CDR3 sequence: CASLQQGSGTEAFF. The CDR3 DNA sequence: TGTGCCTCGCTCCAACAGGGGTCTGGAACTGAAGCTTTCTTT.

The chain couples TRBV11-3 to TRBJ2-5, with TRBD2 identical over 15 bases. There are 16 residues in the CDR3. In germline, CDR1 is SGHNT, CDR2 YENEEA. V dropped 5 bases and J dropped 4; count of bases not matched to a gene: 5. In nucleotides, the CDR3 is TGTGCCAGCAGCCCTGGACTAGCGGGGGGGCCAGAGACCCAGTACTTC. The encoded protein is CASSPGLAGGPETQYF.

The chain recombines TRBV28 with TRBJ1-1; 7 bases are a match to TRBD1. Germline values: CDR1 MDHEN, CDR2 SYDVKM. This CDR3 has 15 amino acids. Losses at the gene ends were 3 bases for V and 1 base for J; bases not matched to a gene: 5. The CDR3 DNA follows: TGTGCCAGCAGTTTCGAACAGGGGTCGAACACTGAAGCTTTCTTT. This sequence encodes CASSFEQGSNTEAFF.

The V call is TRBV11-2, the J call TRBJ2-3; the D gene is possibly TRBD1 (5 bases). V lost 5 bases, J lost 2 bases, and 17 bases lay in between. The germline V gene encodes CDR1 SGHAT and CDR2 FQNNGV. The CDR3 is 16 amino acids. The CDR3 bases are TGTGCCAGCAGCCCTAGGGGCGGAGACGCCACAGATACGCAGTATTTT. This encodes CASSPRGGDATDTQYF.

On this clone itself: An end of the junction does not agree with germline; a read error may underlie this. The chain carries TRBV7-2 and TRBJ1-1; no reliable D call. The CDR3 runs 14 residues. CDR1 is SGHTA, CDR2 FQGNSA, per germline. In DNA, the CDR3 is TGTGCCAGCAGCTCCTCAGGCTGGAACCCTGAAGCTTTCTTT. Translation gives CASSSSGWNPEAFF.

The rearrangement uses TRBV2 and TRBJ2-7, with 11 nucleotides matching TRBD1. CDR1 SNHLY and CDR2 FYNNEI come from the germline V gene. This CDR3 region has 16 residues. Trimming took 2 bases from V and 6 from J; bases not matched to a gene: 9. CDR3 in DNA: TGTGCCAGCAGTGAACACTCCGGGACAGGGGGTTTCGAGCAGTACTTC. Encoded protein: CASSEHSGTGGFEQYF.

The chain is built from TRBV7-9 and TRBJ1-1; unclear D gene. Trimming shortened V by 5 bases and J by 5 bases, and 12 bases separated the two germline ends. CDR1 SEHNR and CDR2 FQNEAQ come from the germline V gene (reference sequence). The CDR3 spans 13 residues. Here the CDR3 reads CASSRETWTEAFF. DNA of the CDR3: TGTGCCAGCAGCCGGGAGACGTGGACTGAAGCTTTCTTT.

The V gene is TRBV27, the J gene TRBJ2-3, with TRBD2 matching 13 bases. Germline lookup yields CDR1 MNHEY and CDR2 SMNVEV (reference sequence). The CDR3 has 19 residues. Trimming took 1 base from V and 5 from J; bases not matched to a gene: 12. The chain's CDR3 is CASSLFQPPLAGGGDTQYF. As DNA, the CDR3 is TGTGCCAGCAGTTTATTCCAACCCCCACTAGCGGGGGGGGGAGATACGCAGTATTTT.

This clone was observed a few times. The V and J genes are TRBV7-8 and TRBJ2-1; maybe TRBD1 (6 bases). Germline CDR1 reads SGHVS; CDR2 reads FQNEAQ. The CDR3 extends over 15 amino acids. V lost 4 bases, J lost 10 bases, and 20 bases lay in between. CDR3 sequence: CASSSGQGLMGEQFF. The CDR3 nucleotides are TGTGCCAGCAGCTCGGGACAAGGGCTCATGGGGGAGCAGTTCTTC.

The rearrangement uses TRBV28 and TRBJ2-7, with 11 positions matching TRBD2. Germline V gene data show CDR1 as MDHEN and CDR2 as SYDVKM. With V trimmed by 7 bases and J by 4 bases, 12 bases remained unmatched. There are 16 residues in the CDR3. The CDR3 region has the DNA TGTGCCAGCAAAGGGACTAGCGGAGTGGATGGATACGAGCAGTACTTC. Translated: CASKGTSGVDGYEQYF.

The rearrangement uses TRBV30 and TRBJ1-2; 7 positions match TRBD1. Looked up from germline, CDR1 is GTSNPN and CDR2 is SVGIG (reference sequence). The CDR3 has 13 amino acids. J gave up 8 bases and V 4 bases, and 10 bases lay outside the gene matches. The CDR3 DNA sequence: TGTGCCTGGACCGTACAGGGGAACGTAGGCTACACCTTC. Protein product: CAWTVQGNVGYTF. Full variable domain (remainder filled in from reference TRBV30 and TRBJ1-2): SQTIHQWPATLVQPVGSPLSLECTVEGTSNPNLYWYRQAAGRGLQLLFYSVGIGQISSEVPQNLSASRPQDRQFILSSKKLLLSDSGFYLCAWTVQGNVGYTFGSGTRLTVV.

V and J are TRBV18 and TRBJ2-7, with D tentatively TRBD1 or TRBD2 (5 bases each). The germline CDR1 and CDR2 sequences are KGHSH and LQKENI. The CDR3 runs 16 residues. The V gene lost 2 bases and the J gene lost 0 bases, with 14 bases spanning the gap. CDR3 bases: TGTGCCAGCTCACCAGTACGCGCAGGGAGCTCCTACGAGCAGTACTTC. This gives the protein CASSPVRAGSSYEQYF.

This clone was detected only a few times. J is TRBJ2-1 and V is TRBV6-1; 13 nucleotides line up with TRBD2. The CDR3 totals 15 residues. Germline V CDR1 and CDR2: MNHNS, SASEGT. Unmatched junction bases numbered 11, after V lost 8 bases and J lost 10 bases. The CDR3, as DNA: TGTGCCAGCGAGACAACTAGCGGGGGGGCGGAGGAGCAGTTCTTC. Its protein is CASETTSGGAEEQFF.

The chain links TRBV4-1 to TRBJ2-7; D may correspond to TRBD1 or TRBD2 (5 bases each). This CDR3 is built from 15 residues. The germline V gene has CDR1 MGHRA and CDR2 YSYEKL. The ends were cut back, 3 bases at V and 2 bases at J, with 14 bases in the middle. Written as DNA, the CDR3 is TGCGCCAGCAGCCACCCCGGGAAGGGGACCTACGAGCAGTACTTC. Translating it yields CASSHPGKGTYEQYF.

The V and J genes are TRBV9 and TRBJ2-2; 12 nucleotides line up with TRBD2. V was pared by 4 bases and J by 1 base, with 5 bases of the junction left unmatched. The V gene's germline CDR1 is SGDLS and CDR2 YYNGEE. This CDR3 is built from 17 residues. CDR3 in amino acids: CASSPKLAGGNTGELFF. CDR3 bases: TGTGCCAGCAGCCCGAAACTAGCGGGGGGGAACACCGGGGAGCTGTTTTTT.